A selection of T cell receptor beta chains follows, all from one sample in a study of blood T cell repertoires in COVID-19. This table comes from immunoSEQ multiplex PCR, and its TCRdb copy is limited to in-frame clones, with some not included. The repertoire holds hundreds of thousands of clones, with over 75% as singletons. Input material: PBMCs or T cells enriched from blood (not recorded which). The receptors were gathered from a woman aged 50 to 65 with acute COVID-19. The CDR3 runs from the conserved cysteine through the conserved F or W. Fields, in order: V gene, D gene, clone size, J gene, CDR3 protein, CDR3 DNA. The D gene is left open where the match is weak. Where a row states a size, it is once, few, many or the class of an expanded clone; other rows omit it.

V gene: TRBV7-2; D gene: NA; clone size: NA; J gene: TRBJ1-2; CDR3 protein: CASSLGSAGFTSFF; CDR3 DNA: TGTGCCAGCAGCTTAGGGAGTGCGGGCTTTACCTCCTTCTTC
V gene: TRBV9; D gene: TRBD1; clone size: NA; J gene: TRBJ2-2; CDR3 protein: CASNQAGQGADTGELFF; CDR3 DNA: TGTGCCAGCAACCAGGCGGGGCAGGGGGCAGACACCGGGGAGCTGTTTTTT
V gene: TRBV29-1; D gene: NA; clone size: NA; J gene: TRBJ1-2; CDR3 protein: CSVQGSYGYTF; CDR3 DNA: TGCAGCGTTCAGGGGTCCTATGGCTACACCTTC
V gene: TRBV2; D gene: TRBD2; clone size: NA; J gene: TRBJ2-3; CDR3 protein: CASSERGLAGGSTDTQYF; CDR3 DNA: TGTGCCAGCAGTGAAAGAGGGCTAGCGGGGGGAAGCACAGATACGCAGTATTTT
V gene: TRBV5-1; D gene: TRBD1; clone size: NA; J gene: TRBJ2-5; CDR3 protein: CASSVQGAKETQYF; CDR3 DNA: TGCGCCAGCAGCGTACAGGGGGCTAAAGAGACCCAGTACTTC
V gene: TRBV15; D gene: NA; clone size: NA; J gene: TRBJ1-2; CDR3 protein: CATSREGSYGYTF; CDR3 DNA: TGTGCCACCAGCAGAGAAGGGAGCTATGGCTACACCTTC
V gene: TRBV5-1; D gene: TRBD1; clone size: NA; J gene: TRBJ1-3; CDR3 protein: CASSLGPGGTGNTIYF; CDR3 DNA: TGCGCCAGCAGCTTGGGGCCAGGGGGCACTGGAAACACCATATATTTT
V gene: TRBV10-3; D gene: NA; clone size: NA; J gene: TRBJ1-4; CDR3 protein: CAISKTVATNEKLFF; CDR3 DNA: TGTGCCATCAGCAAGACAGTTGCAACTAATGAAAAACTGTTTTTT
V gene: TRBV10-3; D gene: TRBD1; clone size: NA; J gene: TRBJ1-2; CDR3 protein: CAISESWGQGAQDGYTF; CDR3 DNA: TGTGCCATCAGTGAGTCGTGGGGACAGGGTGCCCAGGATGGCTACACCTTC
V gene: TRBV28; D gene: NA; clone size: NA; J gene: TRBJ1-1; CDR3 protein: CASSGGTEAFF; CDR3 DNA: TGTGCCAGCTCGGGGGGCACTGAAGCTTTCTTT
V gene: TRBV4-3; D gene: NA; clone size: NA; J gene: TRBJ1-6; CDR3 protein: CASSRHSFQGGDASPLHF; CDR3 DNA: TGCGCCAGCAGCCGCCACTCATTTCAGGGAGGAGATGCTTCACCCCTCCACTTT
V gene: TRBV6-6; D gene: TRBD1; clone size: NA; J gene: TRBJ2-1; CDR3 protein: CASSGTGGQNEQFF; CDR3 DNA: TGTGCCAGCAGTGGAACAGGGGGCCAAAATGAGCAGTTCTTC
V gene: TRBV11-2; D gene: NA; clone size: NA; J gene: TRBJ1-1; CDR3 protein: CASSIDTPNTEAFF; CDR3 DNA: TGTGCCAGCAGCATTGACACCCCGAACACTGAAGCTTTCTTT
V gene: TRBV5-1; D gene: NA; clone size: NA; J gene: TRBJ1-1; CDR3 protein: CASTVGDTIGTEAFF; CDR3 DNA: TGCGCCAGCACGGTAGGGGACACCATCGGCACTGAAGCTTTCTTT
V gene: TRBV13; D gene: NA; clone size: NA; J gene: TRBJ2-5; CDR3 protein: CASSLEGSSEETQYF; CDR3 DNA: TGTGCCAGCAGCTTAGAAGGTTCGAGCGAAGAGACCCAGTACTTC
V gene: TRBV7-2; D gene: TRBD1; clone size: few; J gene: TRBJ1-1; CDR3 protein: CASSLASRQGYTEAFF; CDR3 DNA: TGTGCCAGCAGCTTAGCTTCGAGACAGGGCTACACTGAAGCTTTCTTT
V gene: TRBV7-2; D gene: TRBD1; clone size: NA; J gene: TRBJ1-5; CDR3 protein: CASSFDRGQEPQHF; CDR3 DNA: TGTGCCAGCAGCTTCGACAGGGGCCAGGAGCCCCAGCATTTT
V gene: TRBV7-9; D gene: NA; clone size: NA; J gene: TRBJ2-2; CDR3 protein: CASSLIDRSNTGELFF; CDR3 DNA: TGTGCCAGCAGCTTAATAGACAGGTCAAACACCGGGGAGCTGTTTTTT
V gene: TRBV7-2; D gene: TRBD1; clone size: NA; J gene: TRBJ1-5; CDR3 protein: CASTTGGSNNQPQHF; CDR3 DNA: TGTGCCAGCACTACAGGGGGCTCAAACAATCAGCCCCAGCATTTT
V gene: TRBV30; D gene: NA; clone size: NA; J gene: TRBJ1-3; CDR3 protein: CAWSPPRGRGNTIYF; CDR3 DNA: TGTGCCTGGAGCCCTCCCCGGGGGAGAGGAAACACCATATATTTT
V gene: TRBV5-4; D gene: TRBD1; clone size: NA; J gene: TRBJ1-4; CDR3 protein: CASSPRTGMDEKLFF; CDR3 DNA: TGTGCCAGCAGCCCCAGGACAGGGATGGACGAAAAACTGTTTTTT
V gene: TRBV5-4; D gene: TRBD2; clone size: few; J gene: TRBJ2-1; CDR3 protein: CASSSLHTTLAGAEQFF; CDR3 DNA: TGTGCCAGCAGCTCGCTCCATACTACACTAGCGGGGGCTGAGCAGTTCTTC
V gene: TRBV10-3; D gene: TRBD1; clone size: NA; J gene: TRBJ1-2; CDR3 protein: CAISEGSGQGNIYGYTF; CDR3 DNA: TGTGCCATCAGTGAGGGATCGGGACAGGGCAACATCTATGGCTACACCTTC
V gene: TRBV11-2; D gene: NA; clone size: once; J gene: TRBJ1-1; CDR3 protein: CASSLVGADTEAFF; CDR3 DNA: TGTGCCAGCAGCTTAGTGGGGGCGGACACTGAAGCTTTCTTT
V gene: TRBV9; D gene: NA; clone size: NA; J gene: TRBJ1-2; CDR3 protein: CASSARVDYGYTF; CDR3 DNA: TGTGCCAGCAGCGCGAGGGTGGACTATGGCTACACCTTC
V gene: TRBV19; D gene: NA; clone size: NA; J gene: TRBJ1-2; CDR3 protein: CASSILSGYGYTF; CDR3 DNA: TGTGCCAGTAGTATTCTCAGTGGCTATGGCTACACCTTC
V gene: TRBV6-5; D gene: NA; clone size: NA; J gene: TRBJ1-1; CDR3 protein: CASSLGGSGTEAFF; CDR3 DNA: TGTGCCAGCAGTTTGGGGGGAAGTGGCACTGAAGCTTTCTTT